This T cell receptor (beta chain) appears in the sequencing data of a study of shared T cell receptors in the human thymus. Assay: immunoSEQ multiplex PCR; the TCRdb copy retains only in-frame clones and omits some. This table holds 700,000 or so clones, approximately 85% found once. The germline CDR1 and CDR2 sequences are SGHRS and YFSETQ. Trimming took 4 bases from V and 2 from J; bases not matched to a gene: 5. The CDR3 spans 15 residues. A further study also used this sample, focusing on human thymus T cells.

The V gene is TRBV5-1, the J gene TRBJ2-3; 9 positions agree with TRBD2. The clonotype was recovered from a girl younger than two with a congenital heart defect. The sequencing input was thymocytes. As DNA, the CDR3 is TGCGCCAGCAGCCTCCGCGGGGGGGACACAGATACGCAGTATTTT. This encodes CASSLRGGDTDTQYF.